This T cell receptor beta chain derives from a study of Ad26.COV2.S vaccination and SARS-CoV-2 variants. Study-level points and caveats: There was a possibility that the TCR breadth and depth analyses underestimated total T cell responses.

The sample's treatment: around 19 received Ad26.COV2.S at low or high dose, single or two shots; 5 received placebo; per-sample allocation not given. Sampling occurred on day 63 after the first vaccine or placebo injection. Only in-frame clones appear in the TCRdb table, and some are missing; sequencing was by immunoSEQ multiplex PCR. The data contain around 450,000 clones, about nine tenths of them singletons. This CDR3 has 15 residues. Germline CDR1 reads MNHNS; CDR2 reads SASEGT. Trimming removed 2 bases from V and 7 bases from J, with 12 bases in between. This clone was recorded only once. Antigen unknown.

The starting material was peripheral blood, obtained in a trial of Ad26.COV2.S vaccine versus placebo. The TCR originated in a person aged 18-60 years who received the Ad26.COV2.S COVID-19 vaccine or a placebo. The chain has TRBV6-1 and TRBJ1-6; D gene uncertain. The CDR3 coding sequence is TGTGCCAGCAGTGAATCCCCAGTGCCCAATTCACCCCTCCACTTT. Its translation is CASSESPVPNSPLHF.